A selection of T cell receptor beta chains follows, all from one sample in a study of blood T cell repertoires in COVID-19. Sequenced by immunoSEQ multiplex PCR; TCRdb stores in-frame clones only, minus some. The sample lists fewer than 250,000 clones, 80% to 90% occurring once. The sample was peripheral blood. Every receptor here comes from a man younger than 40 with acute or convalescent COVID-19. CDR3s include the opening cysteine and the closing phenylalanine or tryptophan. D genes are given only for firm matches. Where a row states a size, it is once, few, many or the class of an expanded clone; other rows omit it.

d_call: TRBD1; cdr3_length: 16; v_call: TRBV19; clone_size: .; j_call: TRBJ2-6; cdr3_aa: CASTIKGQGGANVLTF; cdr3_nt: TGTGCCAGCACTATCAAAGGACAGGGTGGGGCCAACGTCCTGACTTTC
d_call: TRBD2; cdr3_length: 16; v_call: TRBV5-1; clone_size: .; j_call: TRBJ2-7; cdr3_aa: CASSARLAGGPIEQYF; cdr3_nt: TGCGCCAGCAGCGCAAGACTAGCGGGAGGGCCGATCGAGCAGTACTTC
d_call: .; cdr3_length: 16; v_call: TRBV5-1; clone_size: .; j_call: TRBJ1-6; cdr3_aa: CASSLAGRTGNSPLHF; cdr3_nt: TGCGCCAGCAGCTTGGCCGGCAGGACGGGGAATTCACCCCTCCACTTT
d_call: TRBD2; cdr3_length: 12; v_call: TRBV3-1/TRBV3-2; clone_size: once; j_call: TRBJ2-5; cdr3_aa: CASSHTSGGPYF; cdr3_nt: TGTGCCAGCAGCCATACTAGCGGGGGACCCTACTTC
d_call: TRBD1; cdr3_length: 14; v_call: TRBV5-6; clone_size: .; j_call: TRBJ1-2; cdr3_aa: CASSSRQGAWGYTF; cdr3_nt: TGTGCCAGCAGCTCGAGACAGGGGGCTTGGGGCTACACCTTC
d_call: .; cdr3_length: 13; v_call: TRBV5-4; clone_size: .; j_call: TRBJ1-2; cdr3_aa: CASSLGRMEGYTF; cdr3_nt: TGTGCCAGCAGCTTGGGACGAATGGAGGGCTACACCTTC
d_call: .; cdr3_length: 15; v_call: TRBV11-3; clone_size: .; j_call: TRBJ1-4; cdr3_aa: CASSLVRAVNEKLFF; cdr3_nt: TGTGCCAGCAGCTTAGTCAGGGCAGTAAATGAAAAACTGTTTTTT
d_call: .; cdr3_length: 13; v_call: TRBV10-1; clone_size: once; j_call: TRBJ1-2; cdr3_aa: CASSGGQNYGYTF; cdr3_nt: TGCGCCAGCAGTGGAGGACAGAACTATGGCTACACCTTC
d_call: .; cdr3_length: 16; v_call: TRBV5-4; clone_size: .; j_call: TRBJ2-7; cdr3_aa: CASSLLGLTTDYEQYF; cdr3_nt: TGTGCCAGCAGCTTGCTCGGACTAACGACAGACTACGAGCAGTACTTC
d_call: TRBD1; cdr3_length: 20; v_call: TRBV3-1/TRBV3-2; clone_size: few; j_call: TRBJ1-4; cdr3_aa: CASSSPRLRRGTVSNEKLFF; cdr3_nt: TGTGCCAGCAGCTCCCCTCGCCTCAGAAGAGGGACAGTTTCCAATGAAAAACTGTTTTTT
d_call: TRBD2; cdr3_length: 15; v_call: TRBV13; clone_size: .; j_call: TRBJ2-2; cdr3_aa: CASSRLAGRTGELFF; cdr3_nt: TGTGCCAGCAGCCGACTAGCGGGACGCACCGGGGAGCTGTTTTTT
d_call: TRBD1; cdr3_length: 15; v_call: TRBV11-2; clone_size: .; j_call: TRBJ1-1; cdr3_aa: CASIEQGAVGTEAFF; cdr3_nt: TGTGCCAGCATTGAACAGGGGGCCGTAGGCACTGAAGCTTTCTTT
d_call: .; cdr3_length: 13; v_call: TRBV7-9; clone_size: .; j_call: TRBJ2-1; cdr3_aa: CASSPRDWSTQFF; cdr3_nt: TGTGCCAGCAGCCCCCGGGACTGGTCGACCCAGTTCTTC
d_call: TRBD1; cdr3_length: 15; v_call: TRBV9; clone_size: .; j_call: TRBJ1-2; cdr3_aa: CASSETTGGYYGYTF; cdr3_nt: TGTGCCAGCAGCGAGACGACAGGGGGCTACTATGGCTACACCTTC
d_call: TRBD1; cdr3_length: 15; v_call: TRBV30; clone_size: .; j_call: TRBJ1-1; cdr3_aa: CACLGQGARNTEAFF; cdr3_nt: TGTGCCTGCCTGGGACAGGGGGCTCGGAACACTGAAGCTTTCTTT
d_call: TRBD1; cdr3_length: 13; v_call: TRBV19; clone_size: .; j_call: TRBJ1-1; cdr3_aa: CASARGRGTEAFF; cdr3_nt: TGTGCCAGTGCAAGGGGGCGTGGCACTGAAGCTTTCTTT
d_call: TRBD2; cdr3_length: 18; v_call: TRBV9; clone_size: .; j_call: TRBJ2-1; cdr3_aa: CASSVDSRRGGSYNEQFF; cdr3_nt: TGTGCCAGCAGCGTAGACTCGCGCCGCGGGGGTTCCTACAATGAGCAGTTCTTC
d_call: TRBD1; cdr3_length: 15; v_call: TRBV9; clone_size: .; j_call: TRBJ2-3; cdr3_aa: CASSVGQGMTDTQYF; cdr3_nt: TGTGCCAGCAGCGTAGGACAGGGGATGACAGATACGCAGTATTTT
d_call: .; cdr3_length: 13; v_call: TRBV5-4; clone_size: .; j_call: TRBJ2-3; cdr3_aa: CASSQTYTDTQYF; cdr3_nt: TGTGCCAGCAGCCAAACCTACACAGATACGCAGTATTTT
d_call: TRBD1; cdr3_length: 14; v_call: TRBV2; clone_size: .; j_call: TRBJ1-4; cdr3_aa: CASSAQGWGEKLFF; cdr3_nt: TGTGCCAGCAGCGCACAGGGGTGGGGTGAAAAACTGTTTTTT
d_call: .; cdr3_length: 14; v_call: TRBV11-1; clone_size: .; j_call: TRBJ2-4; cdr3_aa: CASSLGLGGNIQYF; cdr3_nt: TGTGCCAGCAGCTTAGGCTTAGGGGGTAACATTCAGTACTTC
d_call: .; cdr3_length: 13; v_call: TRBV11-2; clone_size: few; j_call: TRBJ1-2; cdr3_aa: CASSFGQGYGYTF; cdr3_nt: TGTGCCAGCAGCTTTGGGCAGGGCTATGGCTACACCTTC
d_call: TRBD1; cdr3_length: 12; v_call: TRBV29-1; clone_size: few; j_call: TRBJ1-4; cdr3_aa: CSARQGNEKLFF; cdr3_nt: TGCAGCGCCCGACAGGGGAATGAAAAACTGTTTTTT
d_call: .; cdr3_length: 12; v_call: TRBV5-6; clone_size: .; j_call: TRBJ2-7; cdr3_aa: CASSLALYEQYF; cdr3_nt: TGTGCCAGCAGCTTGGCCCTCTACGAGCAGTACTTC
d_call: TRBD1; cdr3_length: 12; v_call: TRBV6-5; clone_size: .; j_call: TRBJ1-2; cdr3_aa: CASSRGPDGYTF; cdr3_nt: TGTGCCAGCAGCAGGGGGCCGGATGGCTACACCTTC
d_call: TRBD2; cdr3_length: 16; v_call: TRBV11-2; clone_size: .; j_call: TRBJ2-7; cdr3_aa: CASSLVGGSISYEQYF; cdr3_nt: TGTGCCAGCAGCTTAGTCGGCGGGAGTATCTCCTACGAGCAGTACTTC
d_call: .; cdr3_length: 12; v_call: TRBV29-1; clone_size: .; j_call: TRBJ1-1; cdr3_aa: CSVGQSNTEAFF; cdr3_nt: TGCAGCGTAGGACAGTCGAACACTGAAGCTTTCTTT
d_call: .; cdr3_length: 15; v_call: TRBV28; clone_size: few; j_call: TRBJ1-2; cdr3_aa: CASSPRGTGTSGYTF; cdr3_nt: TGTGCCAGCAGTCCCCGGGGGACCGGGACGAGTGGCTACACCTTC
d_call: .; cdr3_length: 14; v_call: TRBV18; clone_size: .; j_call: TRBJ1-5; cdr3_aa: CASSSQGSNQPQHF; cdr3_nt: TGTGCCAGCTCATCGCAGGGGAGCAATCAGCCCCAGCATTTT
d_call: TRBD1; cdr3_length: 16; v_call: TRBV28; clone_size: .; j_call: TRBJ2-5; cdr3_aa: CASKSRLWDSKETQYF; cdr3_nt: TGTGCCAGCAAAAGCCGACTGTGGGACAGTAAAGAGACCCAGTACTTC
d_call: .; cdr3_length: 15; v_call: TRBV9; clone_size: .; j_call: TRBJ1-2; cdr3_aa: CASSVMFTGSYGYTF; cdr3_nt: TGTGCCAGCAGCGTAATGTTTACAGGGTCCTATGGCTACACCTTC
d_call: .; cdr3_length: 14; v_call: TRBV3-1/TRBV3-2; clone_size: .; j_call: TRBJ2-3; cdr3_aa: CASSQVRGTDTQYF; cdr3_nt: TGTGCCAGCAGCCAAGTTCGTGGCACAGATACGCAGTATTTT
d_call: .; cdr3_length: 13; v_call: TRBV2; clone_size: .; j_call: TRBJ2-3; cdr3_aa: CASKATETDTQYF; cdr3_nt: TGTGCCAGCAAAGCGACAGAAACAGATACGCAGTATTTT
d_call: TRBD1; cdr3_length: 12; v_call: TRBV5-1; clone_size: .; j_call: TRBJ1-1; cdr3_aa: CASSWDSRRAFF; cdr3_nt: TGCGCCAGCAGCTGGGACAGTCGGCGAGCTTTCTTT
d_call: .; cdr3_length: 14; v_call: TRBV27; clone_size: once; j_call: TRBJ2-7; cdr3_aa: CASSRGTDPYEQYF; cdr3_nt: TGTGCCAGCAGTCGTGGGACTGACCCCTACGAGCAGTACTTC
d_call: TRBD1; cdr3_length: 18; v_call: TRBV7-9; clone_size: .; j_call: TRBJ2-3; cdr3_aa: CASSSPGSIWTGSDTQYF; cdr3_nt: TGTGCCAGCAGCTCCCCAGGTAGCATATGGACAGGGTCAGATACGCAGTATTTT
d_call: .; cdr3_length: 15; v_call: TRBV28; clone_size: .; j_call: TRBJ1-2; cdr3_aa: CASFSTGFTNYGYTF; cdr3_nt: TGTGCCAGCTTTTCGACGGGATTTACTAACTATGGCTACACCTTC
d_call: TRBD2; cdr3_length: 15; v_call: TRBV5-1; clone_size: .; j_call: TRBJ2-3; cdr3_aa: CASRGLADFTDTQYF; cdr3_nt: TGCGCCAGCAGGGGACTAGCGGACTTCACAGATACGCAGTATTTT
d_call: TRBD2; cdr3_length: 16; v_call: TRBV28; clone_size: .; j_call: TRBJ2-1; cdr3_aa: CASSPASGRLRDEQFF; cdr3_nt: TGTGCCAGCAGTCCCGCTAGCGGGAGACTTCGGGATGAGCAGTTCTTC
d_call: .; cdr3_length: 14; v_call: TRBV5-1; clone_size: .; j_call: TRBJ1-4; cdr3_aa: CASSLIPSNEKLFF; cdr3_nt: TGCGCCAGCAGCTTGATCCCCAGTAATGAAAAACTGTTTTTT
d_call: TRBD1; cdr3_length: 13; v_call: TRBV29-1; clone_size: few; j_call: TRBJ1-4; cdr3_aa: CSVEAGQGKKLFF; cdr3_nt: TGCAGCGTTGAAGCGGGACAGGGAAAAAAACTGTTTTTT
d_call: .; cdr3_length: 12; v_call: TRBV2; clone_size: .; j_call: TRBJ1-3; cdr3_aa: CASTRRGNTIYF; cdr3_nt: TGTGCCAGCACCAGGAGGGGAAACACCATATATTTT
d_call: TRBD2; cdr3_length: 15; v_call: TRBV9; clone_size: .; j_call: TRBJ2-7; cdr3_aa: CASSVGEGGNYEQYF; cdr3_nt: TGTGCCAGCAGCGTAGGGGAGGGAGGTAACTACGAGCAGTACTTC